This paragraph reports one T cell receptor (beta chain). Its antigen remains unknown. The ends were cut back, 6 bases at V and 0 bases at J, with 17 bases in the middle. CDR3 length: 16 amino acids. Germline V lookup: CDR1 SNHLY, CDR2 FYNNEI. This sample stems from a study of cytomegalovirus exposure and HLA in healthy donors. Study outcomes and limitations: Excluded: some indistinguishable V segments such as TRBV6-2 and TRBV6-3. With high specificity and sensitivity, the classifier reportedly diagnosed cytomegalovirus status. In a later analysis, at a false discovery rate of 0.05, about 17,000 TCR beta sequences matched HLA alleles. Testing in vitro showed a few CMV-associated chains specific for CMV antigens.

PCR amplification relied on 60 Vbeta primers (plus 13 Jbeta primers). Some clones are missing from TCRdb's copy, which holds only in-frame ones; the method was immunoSEQ multiplex PCR. The table has some 32,000 clones, approximately 90% seen once. The receptor was isolated from a boy younger than 18 in good health and CMV-seronegative. The material sequenced was PBMCs. The V call is TRBV2, the J call TRBJ1-1, with D perhaps matching TRBD1 (5 bases). For the CDR3, the DNA is TGTGCCAGCAGGGAGGGACTCAGGCGGGTGAACACTGAAGCTTTCTTT. The encoded protein is CASREGLRRVNTEAFF.